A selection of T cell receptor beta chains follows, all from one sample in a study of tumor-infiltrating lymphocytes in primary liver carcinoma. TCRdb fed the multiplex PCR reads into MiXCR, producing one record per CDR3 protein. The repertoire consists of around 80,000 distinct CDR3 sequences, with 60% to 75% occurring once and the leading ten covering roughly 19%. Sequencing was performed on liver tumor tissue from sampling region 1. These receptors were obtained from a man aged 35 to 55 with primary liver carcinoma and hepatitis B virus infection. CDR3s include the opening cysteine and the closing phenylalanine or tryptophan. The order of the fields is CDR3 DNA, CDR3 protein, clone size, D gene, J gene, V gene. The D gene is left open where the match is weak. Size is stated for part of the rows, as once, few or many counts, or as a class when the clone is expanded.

cdr3_nt: TGTGCCGCAGGGGGGGTGCAGAACCATGAAGCTTTCTTT
cdr3_aa: CAAGGVQNHEAFF
clone_size: many
d_call: TRBD1
j_call: TRBJ1-1
v_call: TRBV10-3

cdr3_nt: TGCAGTGCTCATGAGGCGGGGCACTACGAGCAGTACTTC
cdr3_aa: CSAHEAGHYEQYF
clone_size: few
d_call: -
j_call: TRBJ2-7
v_call: TRBV20-1

cdr3_nt: TGCGCTAGCAACCAAGTCAGCCTTGGAAATTCACCCCTCCACTTT
cdr3_aa: CASNQVSLGNSPLHF
clone_size: -
d_call: -
j_call: TRBJ1-6
v_call: TRBV4-1

cdr3_nt: TGCGCCAACAGCCCCTCCGGGATAGCCATGAACACTGAAGCTTTCTTT
cdr3_aa: CANSPSGIAMNTEAFF
clone_size: -
d_call: -
j_call: TRBJ1-1
v_call: TRBV4-1

cdr3_nt: TGTGCCTTGGGCGGGACAAAACTCTTC
cdr3_aa: CALGGTKLF
clone_size: many
d_call: -
j_call: TRBJ2-1
v_call: TRBV30

cdr3_nt: TGCAGCGTTGAAGCACCAGGAGCTGGCGACTACACCTTC
cdr3_aa: CSVEAPGAGDYTF
clone_size: -
d_call: -
j_call: TRBJ1-2
v_call: TRBV29-1

cdr3_nt: TGTGCCAGCAGCGGGGAGGGATTCGGGGGGACCCAGCACTTC
cdr3_aa: CASSGEGFGGTQHF
clone_size: once
d_call: TRBD2
j_call: TRBJ2-5
v_call: TRBV5-4

cdr3_nt: TGCAGCGTTCTGGGGCAGAACACTGAAGTTTTCTTT
cdr3_aa: CSVLGQNTEVFF
clone_size: -
d_call: -
j_call: TRBJ1-1
v_call: TRBV29-1

cdr3_nt: TGTGCCAGTAGACGAGAAAGTGGCTACGATCAGTACTTC
cdr3_aa: CASRRESGYDQYF
clone_size: -
d_call: -
j_call: TRBJ2-7
v_call: TRBV6-6

cdr3_nt: TGTGCGAGCAGCTCGACGGGAAACACCATATATTTT
cdr3_aa: CASSSTGNTIYF
clone_size: once
d_call: -
j_call: TRBJ1-3
v_call: TRBV5-4

cdr3_nt: TGTACCAGCAGCGCCCCGGGACTAGCGGGCCTTAGCTCCTGCGAGCATCACTTC
cdr3_aa: CTSSAPGLAGLSSCEHHF
clone_size: -
d_call: TRBD2
j_call: TRBJ2-7
v_call: TRBV13

cdr3_nt: TGTGCCAGCAGTTTATCCGGGACCAACACTGAAGGTTTCTTT
cdr3_aa: CASSLSGTNTEGFF
clone_size: -
d_call: -
j_call: TRBJ1-1
v_call: TRBV6-5

cdr3_nt: TGTGCCAGCAGAAAAACCCACTCTGGGGCTAACGTCCTGATTTTC
cdr3_aa: CASRKTHSGANVLIF
clone_size: -
d_call: -
j_call: TRBJ2-6
v_call: TRBV28

cdr3_nt: TGTGCCAGCAGCTCAGTGGCGCTAACGGGAACCGGTGAGCTGTTTTTT
cdr3_aa: CASSSVALTGTGELFF
clone_size: -
d_call: -
j_call: TRBJ2-2
v_call: TRBV11-2

cdr3_nt: TGTGCCAGCAGTGAAGCTGCGGTGGGGGGGTACGAACAGTACTTC
cdr3_aa: CASSEAAVGGYEQYF
clone_size: -
d_call: TRBD2
j_call: TRBJ2-7
v_call: TRBV6-1

cdr3_nt: TGTGCCAGCAGTTTAAGCTGGGGACGGAGAGCCTCTGGAAACACCATATATTTT
cdr3_aa: CASSLSWGRRASGNTIYF
clone_size: -
d_call: -
j_call: TRBJ1-3
v_call: TRBV28

cdr3_nt: TGTGCCAGCAACTGCTCCCAGGGGGCCTACAATGAGCAGTTCTTC
cdr3_aa: CASNCSQGAYNEQFF
clone_size: -
d_call: TRBD1
j_call: TRBJ2-1
v_call: TRBV7-8

cdr3_nt: TGTGCCAGCAGACCCGAGACAGGCAATTACGGTATGCAGTATTTT
cdr3_aa: CASRPETGNYGMQYF
clone_size: -
d_call: -
j_call: TRBJ2-3
v_call: TRBV6-5

cdr3_nt: TGTGCCAGTAGCCAGCTTGGGAGTAGCGGAAATGAGCAGTACTTC
cdr3_aa: CASSQLGSSGNEQYF
clone_size: once
d_call: -
j_call: TRBJ2-7
v_call: TRBV14

cdr3_nt: TGTGCCAGCAGCTTAACCGCGACGGCAGGTCGGTTCTTC
cdr3_aa: CASSLTATAGRFF
clone_size: few
d_call: -
j_call: TRBJ2-1
v_call: TRBV7-3

cdr3_nt: -
cdr3_aa: CASSLWRGMKAGANVLTF
clone_size: -
d_call: -
j_call: TRBJ2-6
v_call: TRBV6-5

cdr3_nt: TGTGCCACCAGCAGAGGAGGGACTAGCGGTGTCCTAGGAGAGACCCAGTACTTC
cdr3_aa: CATSRGGTSGVLGETQYF
clone_size: -
d_call: TRBD2
j_call: TRBJ2-5
v_call: TRBV15

cdr3_nt: TGTGCCAGCAGTGAAATCTACAATGAACAGTTCTTC
cdr3_aa: CASSEIYNEQFF
clone_size: few
d_call: -
j_call: TRBJ2-1
v_call: TRBV6-1

cdr3_nt: TGTGCCAGCAGCCAAGATCGGACAGTGACTGAAGCTTTCTTT
cdr3_aa: CASSQDRTVTEAFF
clone_size: many
d_call: -
j_call: TRBJ1-1
v_call: TRBV4-2

cdr3_nt: TGTGCCAGCAGCTTAATTAGCGTATCTGGAAACACCATATATTTT
cdr3_aa: CASSLISVSGNTIYF
clone_size: -
d_call: -
j_call: TRBJ1-3
v_call: TRBV11-2

cdr3_nt: TGTGCCAGCAGTTTCGTTCAAGGGGCAGTGGCTGAAAAACTGTTTTTT
cdr3_aa: CASSFVQGAVAEKLFF
clone_size: many
d_call: -
j_call: TRBJ1-4
v_call: TRBV12-3/TRBV12-4

cdr3_nt: TGCACCAGGACAGGAGGCTACAATGAGCAGTTCTTC
cdr3_aa: CTRTGGYNEQFF
clone_size: -
d_call: TRBD1
j_call: TRBJ2-1
v_call: TRBV10-2

cdr3_nt: TGTGCCGGCAGCCCCGAACCCGGGACGGAGACCGGGGAGCTGTTTTTT
cdr3_aa: CAGSPEPGTETGELFF
clone_size: few
d_call: -
j_call: TRBJ2-2
v_call: TRBV11-2

cdr3_nt: TGCAGTGCTAGAGATGCGAGCGGCCGCTACGAGCAGTACTTC
cdr3_aa: CSARDASGRYEQYF
clone_size: -
d_call: -
j_call: TRBJ2-7
v_call: TRBV20-1

cdr3_nt: TGTGCCAGCAGCCTACAGTCCATTAACACAGATACGCGGTATTTT
cdr3_aa: CASSLQSINTDTRYF
clone_size: -
d_call: -
j_call: TRBJ2-3
v_call: TRBV11-1

cdr3_nt: TGCGACAGCAGGACAACAGATACGCAGTATTTT
cdr3_aa: CDSRTTDTQYF
clone_size: -
d_call: -
j_call: TRBJ2-3
v_call: TRBV12-3/TRBV12-4

cdr3_nt: TGCAGTGCTAGTGACAGGGCCAAAAACATTCAGTACTTC
cdr3_aa: CSASDRAKNIQYF
clone_size: -
d_call: -
j_call: TRBJ2-4
v_call: TRBV20-1

cdr3_nt: TGTGCCAGCGGCCGCAGAGCCTACGAGCAGTTCTTC
cdr3_aa: CASGRRAYEQFF
clone_size: -
d_call: -
j_call: TRBJ2-1
v_call: TRBV2

cdr3_nt: TGTGCCAGCAGCTTAAATCGGGATCAGCCCCAGCATTTT
cdr3_aa: CASSLNRDQPQHF
clone_size: large
d_call: -
j_call: TRBJ1-5
v_call: TRBV7-8

cdr3_nt: TGTGCCAGCAGACCCTCCGGGGACAGAGATTATGGTTACACCTTC
cdr3_aa: CASRPSGDRDYGYTF
clone_size: -
d_call: TRBD1
j_call: TRBJ1-2
v_call: TRBV6-5

cdr3_nt: TGTGCCAGCAGCTTATCCTCAGGTCCCTACGAGCAGTACTTC
cdr3_aa: CASSLSSGPYEQYF
clone_size: many
d_call: -
j_call: TRBJ2-7
v_call: TRBV7-9

cdr3_nt: TGCGCCAGCAGCCTACTCATCGTGGGGCAGGGTGAGCAGTTCTTC
cdr3_aa: CASSLLIVGQGEQFF
clone_size: -
d_call: -
j_call: TRBJ2-1
v_call: TRBV4-1

cdr3_nt: TGTGTCAGCAGCCTAACCACGGGCGGGAGGTCCCCCTACGAGCAGTACTTC
cdr3_aa: CVSSLTTGGRSPYEQYF
clone_size: -
d_call: TRBD2
j_call: TRBJ2-7
v_call: TRBV5-4

cdr3_nt: TGTGCCAGCAGCTTAGATCGAGGGGGAGTACGCCCGAACACCGTGGAGTTGTTTTTT
cdr3_aa: CASSLDRGGVRPNTVELFF
clone_size: -
d_call: -
j_call: TRBJ2-2
v_call: TRBV11-2

cdr3_nt: TGTGCCAGCAGTCCACTCAGAAGTGGGCAGTTCTTC
cdr3_aa: CASSPLRSGQFF
clone_size: many
d_call: -
j_call: TRBJ2-1
v_call: TRBV28

cdr3_nt: TGTGTCGGTGGGGCACGGGAGCCCGTAGATACGCAGTATTTT
cdr3_aa: CVGGAREPVDTQYF
clone_size: few
d_call: -
j_call: TRBJ2-3
v_call: TRBV11-2

cdr3_nt: TGCGCCGGCAGCCAACATCAGGCGAGGGGAAACGAAAAACTGTTTTTT
cdr3_aa: CAGSQHQARGNEKLFF
clone_size: -
d_call: -
j_call: TRBJ1-4
v_call: TRBV4-1

cdr3_nt: TGCACCAACAGCCAAGCCTCGGGGAAAAACATTCGGTACTTC
cdr3_aa: CTNSQASGKNIRYF
clone_size: -
d_call: -
j_call: TRBJ2-4
v_call: TRBV4-1

cdr3_nt: TGCGCCAGTAGCCAAGATCCCGCTAGCGGGGTACCGAATGAGCAGTTCTTC
cdr3_aa: CASSQDPASGVPNEQFF
clone_size: -
d_call: TRBD2
j_call: TRBJ2-1
v_call: TRBV4-1

cdr3_nt: TGTGCCAGCAGTAGAGAAACTCGGAGCTCCTACGAGCAGTACTTC
cdr3_aa: CASSRETRSSYEQYF
clone_size: many
d_call: -
j_call: TRBJ2-7
v_call: TRBV6-5

cdr3_nt: TGTGCCAGCAGCCCATTCGATCGGAATCAGCCCCAGCATTTT
cdr3_aa: CASSPFDRNQPQHF
clone_size: many
d_call: -
j_call: TRBJ1-5
v_call: TRBV7-2

cdr3_nt: TGTGCCAGCAGCCAAGGATTAACGGGACCAGATACGCAGTATTTT
cdr3_aa: CASSQGLTGPDTQYF
clone_size: once
d_call: -
j_call: TRBJ2-3
v_call: TRBV4-2

cdr3_nt: TGTGCCATCAGTGATCTTAGTCTTACAGCAAGCTTCATGAACACTGATGCTTTCTTT
cdr3_aa: CAISDLSLTASFMNTDAFF
clone_size: -
d_call: -
j_call: TRBJ1-1
v_call: TRBV10-3

cdr3_nt: TGTGCCACCAGTTTACAGCGGAGTTGGGGTGGCAACACCGGGGAGCTGTTTTTT
cdr3_aa: CATSLQRSWGGNTGELFF
clone_size: -
d_call: -
j_call: TRBJ2-2
v_call: TRBV27

cdr3_nt: TGTGCCAGCAGCGATGGGGGGGAACAAGAGACCAAGTACTTC
cdr3_aa: CASSDGGEQETKYF
clone_size: -
d_call: TRBD2
j_call: TRBJ2-5
v_call: TRBV7-3

cdr3_nt: TGTGCCAGCTGTTTAGGGGGCGGGAGGGCCGCGGACTCCTACAATGAGCAATTCTTC
cdr3_aa: CASCLGGGRAADSYNEQFF
clone_size: -
d_call: TRBD2
j_call: TRBJ2-1
v_call: TRBV11-1

cdr3_nt: TGCGCCAGCAGCTTGTTCGGCGTGGACGAGACCCAGTACTTC
cdr3_aa: CASSLFGVDETQYF
clone_size: -
d_call: -
j_call: TRBJ2-5
v_call: TRBV5-1

cdr3_nt: TGTGCCACCAGTCCTCGGCGGAGAGGGGATAATAGGAGAGCCAAAAATATTCAGTACTTC
cdr3_aa: CATSPRRRGDNRRAKNIQYF
clone_size: -
d_call: -
j_call: TRBJ2-4
v_call: TRBV24-1

cdr3_nt: TGTGCCATCAGTGAGCCCACAAGAGCTCAAGAGACCCAGTACTTC
cdr3_aa: CAISEPTRAQETQYF
clone_size: many
d_call: -
j_call: TRBJ2-5
v_call: TRBV10-3

cdr3_nt: -
cdr3_aa: CASSSSFGRGNYNEQLF
clone_size: -
d_call: -
j_call: TRBJ2-1
v_call: TRBV28

cdr3_nt: TGTGTCAGCAGCCTACAGGGAACCGGAAACACCATATATTTT
cdr3_aa: CVSSLQGTGNTIYF
clone_size: -
d_call: -
j_call: TRBJ1-3
v_call: TRBV12-3/TRBV12-4

cdr3_nt: TGTGCCAGATGCCTACCGATGGTCGGGATAAGCAATCAGCCCCAGCATTTT
cdr3_aa: CARCLPMVGISNQPQHF
clone_size: -
d_call: -
j_call: TRBJ1-5
v_call: TRBV12-3/TRBV12-4

cdr3_nt: TGCAGTGCTAGACCCCCGGGAGGGCCCTACGAGCAGTACTTC
cdr3_aa: CSARPPGGPYEQYF
clone_size: -
d_call: TRBD2
j_call: TRBJ2-7
v_call: TRBV20-1

cdr3_nt: TGTGCCAGTAGCCCCGGACACCAGAACATTGAAGCTTTCTTT
cdr3_aa: CASSPGHQNIEAFF
clone_size: -
d_call: -
j_call: TRBJ1-1
v_call: TRBV12-3/TRBV12-4

cdr3_nt: TGTGCCAGCAGCCACGCCCTTATAGACGGGGACCAAGATACCCAGTACTTC
cdr3_aa: CASSHALIDGDQDTQYF
clone_size: -
d_call: -
j_call: TRBJ2-5
v_call: TRBV5-6